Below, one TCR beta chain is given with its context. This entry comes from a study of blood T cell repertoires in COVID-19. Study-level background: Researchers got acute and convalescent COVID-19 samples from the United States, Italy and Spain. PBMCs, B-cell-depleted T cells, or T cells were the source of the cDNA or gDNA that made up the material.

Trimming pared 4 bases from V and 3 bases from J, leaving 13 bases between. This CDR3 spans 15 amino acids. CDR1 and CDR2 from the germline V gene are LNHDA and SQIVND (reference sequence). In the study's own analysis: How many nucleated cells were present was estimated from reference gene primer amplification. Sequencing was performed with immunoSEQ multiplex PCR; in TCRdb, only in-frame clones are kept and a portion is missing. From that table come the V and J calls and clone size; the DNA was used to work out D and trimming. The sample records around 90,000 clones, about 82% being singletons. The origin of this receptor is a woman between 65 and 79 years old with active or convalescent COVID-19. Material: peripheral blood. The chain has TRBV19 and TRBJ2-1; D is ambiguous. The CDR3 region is CASSTSNPGYNEQFF. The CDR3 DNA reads TGTGCCAGTAGTACGAGTAACCCCGGCTACAATGAGCAGTTCTTC.